This T cell receptor beta chain was recovered during a study of blood T cell repertoires in COVID-19 (dated by TCRdb to about 2020). At the level of the whole study: The collaborator samples originated in the United States, Italy and Spain and spanned the acute and convalescent phases of COVID-19. The prospective study material was composed of cDNA or gDNA derived from T cells, B-cell-depleted T cells, or PBMCs. Deeply sampled blood TCRbeta repertoires from subjects exposed to, actively infected with, or recovered from COVID-19 were included in the dataset. The repertoires were made available in a free public database intended to serve as a resource for research on the immune response to SARS-CoV-2. The samples were drawn from the first 160 participants of the ongoing ImmuneRACE study and from 1,254 subjects provided by 6 global collaborators. Sample metadata almost always included a de-identified subject ID, COVID-19 status, age in years and sex. HLA class I and class II types, where available, came from metadata supplied by the sample provider rather than from assay-based typing. Results the study describes overall, beyond this receptor: The amount of clinical and demographic metadata varied by source and participant and was provided uncurated.

From the germline V gene, CDR1 is SGHRS and CDR2 is YFSETQ. Taken from cysteine to phenylalanine, the CDR3 has 16 residues. This entry keeps only the CDR3 DNA: 48 bases, framed from base 1. Relative to germline, V is 0 bases shorter and J is 0 bases shorter, with 10 bases between their ends. Details on this clone: This clone's antigen is unknown. Within one base of it there is no much larger clone, and no base qualities were kept.

The immunoSEQ Assay, a bias-controlled multiplex PCR, was used to amplify TCRbeta CDR3 regions from genomic DNA. As for the authors' bioinformatics: The number of nucleated cells in each sample was estimated from the amplification of reference gene primers within the assay. To quantify the absolute abundance of each unique TCRbeta CDR3 rearrangement, sequence reads were collapsed and filtered. For each sample, productive Simpson clonality was calculated as the square root of Simpson's diversity index over productive rearrangements. Entries here come from immuneACCESS through TCRdb and include only in-frame sequences with V and J called. Some clones fail to appear in such tables; in the studies checked, an unresolved V gene covers under half of the shortfall, and the cause of the remainder is unknown. The V and J calls and the clone size are those of that table, but D and trimming were determined from the DNA. This sample lists some 390,000 clones; roughly 90% were detected once. The biggest ten clones account for 1.5% to 1.7% of the sample.

One collaborating source in Seattle enrolled patients during active infection and followed them longitudinally through the course of disease. Each collaborating institution followed its own protocols to collect whole blood in K2EDTA tubes. For TCRbeta analysis, collaborator samples were shipped as frozen whole blood, as isolated PBMCs, or as DNA extracted from either sample type. The sample taken for sequencing was peripheral blood. The chain joins TRBV5-1 to TRBJ2-1; TRBD2 is a weak D gene call, 6 bases matching. The sequence came from a woman aged 40 to 50 with COVID-19, enrolled during active disease. CDR3 region: CASSLGTTYSYNEQFF. The nucleotides read TGCGCCAGCAGCTTGGGGACTACGTACTCCTACAATGAGCAGTTCTTC.